Here is one T cell receptor beta chain with its context. As handled by the study authors: Reference gene primer amplification gave estimated nucleated cell counts. Here immunoSEQ multiplex PCR was the method, and the copy in TCRdb shows in-frame clones only, minus some. V and J calls and clone size are given by that table; D and trimming were obtained from the DNA. This repertoire shows 150,000 to 160,000 clones, 75% to 90% found once; its top ten account for about 15%. The record originates from a study of blood T cell repertoires in COVID-19. Study-level background: COVID-19 samples collected from the United States, Italy and Spain covered acute and convalescent phases. Sample material is recorded as cDNA or gDNA derived from T cells, B-cell-depleted T cells, or PBMCs.

Trimming left V 4 bases short and J 0 bases short, with 8 bases between. The CDR3 contains 13 residues. Per germline, CDR1 SGHNT and CDR2 YYREEE (reference sequence). This chain connects TRBV5-4 to TRBJ2-7; no firm D call. The sample taken for sequencing was peripheral blood. This clonotype was sampled from a woman aged 40-49 years with acute or convalescent COVID-19. This chain's CDR3 is CASSPPSSYEQYF. The CDR3 DNA reads as TGTGCCAGCAGCCCCCCGAGCTCCTACGAGCAGTACTTC.